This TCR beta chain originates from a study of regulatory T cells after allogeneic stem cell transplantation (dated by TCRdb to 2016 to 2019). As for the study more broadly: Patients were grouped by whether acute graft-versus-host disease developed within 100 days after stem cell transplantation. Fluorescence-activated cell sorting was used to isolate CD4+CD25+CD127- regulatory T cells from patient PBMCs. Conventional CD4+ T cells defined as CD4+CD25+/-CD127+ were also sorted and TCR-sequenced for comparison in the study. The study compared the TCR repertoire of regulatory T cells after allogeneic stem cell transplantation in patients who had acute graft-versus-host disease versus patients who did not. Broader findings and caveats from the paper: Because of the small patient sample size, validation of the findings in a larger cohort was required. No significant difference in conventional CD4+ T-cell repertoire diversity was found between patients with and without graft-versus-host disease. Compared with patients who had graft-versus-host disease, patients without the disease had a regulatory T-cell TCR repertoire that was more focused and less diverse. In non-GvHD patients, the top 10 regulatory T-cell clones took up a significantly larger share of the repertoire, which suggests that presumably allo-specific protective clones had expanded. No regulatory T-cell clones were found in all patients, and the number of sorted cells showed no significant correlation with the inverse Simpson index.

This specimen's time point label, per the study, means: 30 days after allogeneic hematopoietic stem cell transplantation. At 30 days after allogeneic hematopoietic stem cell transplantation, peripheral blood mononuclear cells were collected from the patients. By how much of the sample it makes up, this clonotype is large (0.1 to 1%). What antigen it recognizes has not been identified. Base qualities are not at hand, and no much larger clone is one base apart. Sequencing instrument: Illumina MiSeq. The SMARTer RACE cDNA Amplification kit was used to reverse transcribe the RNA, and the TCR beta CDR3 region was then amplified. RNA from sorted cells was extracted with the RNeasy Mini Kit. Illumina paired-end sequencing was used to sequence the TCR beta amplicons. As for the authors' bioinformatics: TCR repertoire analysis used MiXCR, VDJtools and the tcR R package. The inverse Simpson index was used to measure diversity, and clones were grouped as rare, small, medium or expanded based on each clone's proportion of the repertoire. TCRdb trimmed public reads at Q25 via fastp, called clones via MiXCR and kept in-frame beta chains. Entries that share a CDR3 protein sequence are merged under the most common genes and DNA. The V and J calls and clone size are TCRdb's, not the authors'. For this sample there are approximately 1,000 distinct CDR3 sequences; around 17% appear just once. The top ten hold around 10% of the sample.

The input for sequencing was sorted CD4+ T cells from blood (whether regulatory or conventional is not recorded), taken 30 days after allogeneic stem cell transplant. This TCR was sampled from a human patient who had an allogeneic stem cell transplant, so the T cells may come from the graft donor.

CDR3 loop: CASSLSGGRGNYGYTF. The DNA sequence follows: TGTGCCAGCAGCCTCAGCGGCGGCAGGGGTAACTATGGCTACACCTTC. The chain is assembled from TRBV14 and TRBJ1-2, with TRBD1 perhaps the D gene, on 6 matching bases. From cysteine to phenylalanine, the CDR3 is 16 amino acids long. Only the CDR3 region is kept as DNA, spanning 48 bases read in frame from base 1. For CDR1 and CDR2, the germline V gene lists SGHDN and FVKESK. V is clipped by 4 bases and J by 1 base, and the sequence between their germline boundaries is 16 bases long.